A selection of T cell receptor beta chains follows, all from one sample in a study of cytomegalovirus exposure and HLA in healthy donors. Sequencing used immunoSEQ multiplex PCR; TCRdb keeps in-frame clones, though not all of them. The sample contains some 130,000 clones, over 60% of which appear only once. The material sequenced was PBMCs. The receptors were gathered from a middle-aged man in good health and CMV-seronegative. CDR3s include the opening cysteine and the closing phenylalanine or tryptophan.

TRBV6-1,TRBJ1-5,CASSLEGAGNQPQHF
TRBV7-3,TRBJ2-3,CASSLAFPPDTQYF
TRBV19,TRBJ2-1,CASQPRAQGSNEQFF
TRBV30,TRBJ2-7,CAWSTTGSHEQYF
TRBV28,TRBJ2-7,CASSIYDHRGHPYEQYF
TRBV5-1,TRBJ2-7,CASSFRDRTREQYF
TRBV30,TRBJ2-7,CAWTPDRVHEQYF
TRBV19,TRBJ2-1,CASSTLAGGQGEQFF
TRBV7-2,TRBJ1-5,CASSSGAGQNQPQHF
TRBV29-1,TRBJ2-5,CSHTGTGIETQYF
TRBV9,TRBJ2-3,CASSVGDGSPGNTQYF
TRBV19,TRBJ2-5,CASSMEITSGVAQTQYF
TRBV6-5,TRBJ2-7,CACGTLHEQYF
TRBV18,TRBJ2-1,CASSPNSAGSYNEQFF
TRBV28,TRBJ2-3,CASSPGQGPDTQYF
TRBV30,TRBJ2-6,CAWGGDSNPHSGANVLTF